The present T cell receptor beta chain was sequenced within a study of T cell clonality in common variable immunodeficiency. This CDR3 comprises 14 residues. V gave up 3 bases and J gave up 3 bases; unmatched junction bases: 3. Germline V gene data show CDR1 as GTSNPN and CDR2 as SVGIG (reference sequence). TCRdb's copy holds only in-frame clones and misses some; the assay was immunoSEQ multiplex PCR. The table lists about 29,000 clones, with no singletons. The table lists this clone with many counts. The CDR3 is cut off 3 residues early in the read; its end comes from the germline J gene. The chain uses TRBV30 and TRBJ1-4; 8 bases line up with TRBD1. The TCR was taken from a person between 18 and 75 years old in good health. The specimen was peripheral blood mononuclear cells. CDR3 amino acids: CAWRVDRANEKLFF. The CDR3 DNA, read in part, is TGTGCCTGGAGAGTGGACAGGGCTAATGAAAAA.